Shown below are 4 T cell receptor beta chains from a single sample sequenced in a study of cytomegalovirus exposure and HLA in healthy donors (TCRdb year 2017). Receptor amplification or capture employed the immunoSEQ multiplex PCR assay. For the multiplex PCR, a mixture combining 60 forward primers for TCR Vbeta segments and 13 reverse primers for TCR Jbeta segments was used. Imported from immuneACCESS, the table was reduced by TCRdb to in-frame sequences with V and J called. These copies leave out some clones; in studies compared against another copy, an unresolved V gene accounts for under half, and the cause of the remainder is not known. The sample table holds about 140,000 clones, of which approximately 82% were seen once. 1.4% of the sample is held by the ten biggest clonotypes. The sequenced material came from PBMCs. Source of these receptors: a man younger than 45 in good health and CMV-seropositive.

The J gene is TRBJ1-5, the V gene TRBV6-5, with 9 bases lining up with TRBD1. V shed 6 bases and J 7 bases; nucleotides not matched to a gene: 7. There are 14 residues in the CDR3. Germline lookup yields CDR1 MNHEY and CDR2 SVGAGI. CDR3 sequence (DNA): TGTGCCAGCAGGGACAGGGGTCTGAGACAGCCCCAGCATTTT. As protein: CASRDRGLRQPQHF.

The chain carries TRBV6-5 and TRBJ2-1; 7 nucleotides line up with TRBD1. Losses at the gene ends were 5 bases for V and 5 bases for J; bases not matched to a gene: 9. Looked up from germline, CDR1 is MNHEY and CDR2 is SVGAGI. This CDR3 comprises 15 residues. CDR3 in DNA: TGTGCCAGCAGTCCTGAACAGGGGAGCCACAATGAGCAGTTCTTC. This sequence encodes CASSPEQGSHNEQFF.

The chain uses TRBV30 and TRBJ1-6; D perhaps matches TRBD1 (5 bases). Trimming cost V 0 bases and J 6 bases, with 12 bases left between them. This CDR3 is built from 15 residues. Germline V CDR1 and CDR2: GTSNPN, SVGIG (reference sequence). The CDR3 is CAWSVFGGTNSPLHF. The CDR3 DNA reads as TGTGCCTGGAGTGTATTCGGGGGGACTAATTCACCCCTCCACTTT.

This chain connects TRBV10-2 to TRBJ2-7, with 9 bases lining up with TRBD1. CDR3 length: 15 residues. The germline gives CDR1 WSHSY, CDR2 SAAADI. Trimming at V came to 5 bases and at J to 3 bases, leaving 8 bases not matched to a gene. The CDR3 DNA reads as TGCGCCAGCAGTCGTGGACAGGGGCCAGTCTACGAGCAGTACTTC. Translated: CASSRGQGPVYEQYF.